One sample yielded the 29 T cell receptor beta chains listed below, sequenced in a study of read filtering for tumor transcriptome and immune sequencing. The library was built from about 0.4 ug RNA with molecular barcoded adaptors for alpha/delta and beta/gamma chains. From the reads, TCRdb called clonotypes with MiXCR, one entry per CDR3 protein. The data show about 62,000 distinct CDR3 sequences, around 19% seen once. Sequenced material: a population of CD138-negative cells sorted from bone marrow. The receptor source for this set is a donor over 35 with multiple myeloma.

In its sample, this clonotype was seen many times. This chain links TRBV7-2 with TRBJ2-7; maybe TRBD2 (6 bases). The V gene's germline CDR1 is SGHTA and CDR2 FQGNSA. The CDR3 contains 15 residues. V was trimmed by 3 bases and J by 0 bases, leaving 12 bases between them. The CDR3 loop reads CASSFRDGSSYEQYF. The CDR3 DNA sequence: TGTGCCAGCAGCTTCCGGGACGGGAGCTCCTACGAGCAGTACTTC.

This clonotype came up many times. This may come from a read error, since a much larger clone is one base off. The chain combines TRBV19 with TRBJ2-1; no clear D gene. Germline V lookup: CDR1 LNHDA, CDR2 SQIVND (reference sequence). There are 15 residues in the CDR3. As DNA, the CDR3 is TGTGCCGGTAGTATAAGGCTCGGATCCGAGGATGAGCAGTTCTTC. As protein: CAGSIRLGSEDEQFF.

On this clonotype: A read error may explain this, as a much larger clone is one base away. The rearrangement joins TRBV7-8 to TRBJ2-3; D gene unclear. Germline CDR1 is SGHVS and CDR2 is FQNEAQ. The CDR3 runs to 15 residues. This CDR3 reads CAISLIKGDTDTQYF. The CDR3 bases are TGTGCCATCAGCTTAATTAAGGGCGACACAGATACGCAGTATTTT.

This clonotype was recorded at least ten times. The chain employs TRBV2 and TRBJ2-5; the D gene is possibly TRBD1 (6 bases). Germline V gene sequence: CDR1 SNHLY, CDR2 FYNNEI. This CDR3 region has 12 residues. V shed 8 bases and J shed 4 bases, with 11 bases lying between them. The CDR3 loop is CASGRDTETQYF. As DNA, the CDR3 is TGTGCCAGCGGACGGGACACAGAGACCCAGTACTTC.

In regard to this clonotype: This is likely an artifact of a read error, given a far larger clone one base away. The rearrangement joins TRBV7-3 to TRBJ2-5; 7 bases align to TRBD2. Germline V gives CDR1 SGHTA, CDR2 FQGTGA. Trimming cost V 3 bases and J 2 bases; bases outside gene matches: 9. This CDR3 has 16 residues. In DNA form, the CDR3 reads TGTGCCAGCAGCTTTGGTGGCGGGGGAGTACAAGAGACCCAGTACTTC. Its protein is CASSFGGGGVQETQYF.

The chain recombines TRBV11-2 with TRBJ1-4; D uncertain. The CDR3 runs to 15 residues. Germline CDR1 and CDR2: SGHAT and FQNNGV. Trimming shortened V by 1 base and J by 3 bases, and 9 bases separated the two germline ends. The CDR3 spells CASSLGLGANEKLFF. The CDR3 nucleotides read TGTGCCAGCAGCTTAGGACTGGGAGCTAATGAAAAACTGTTTTTT.

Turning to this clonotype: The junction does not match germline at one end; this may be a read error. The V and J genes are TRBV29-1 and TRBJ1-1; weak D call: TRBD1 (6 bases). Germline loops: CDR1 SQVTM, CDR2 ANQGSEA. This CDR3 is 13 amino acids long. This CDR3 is CSTATGSDTEAFF. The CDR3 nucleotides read TGTAGCACTGCGACAGGATCAGACACTGAAGCTTTCTTT.

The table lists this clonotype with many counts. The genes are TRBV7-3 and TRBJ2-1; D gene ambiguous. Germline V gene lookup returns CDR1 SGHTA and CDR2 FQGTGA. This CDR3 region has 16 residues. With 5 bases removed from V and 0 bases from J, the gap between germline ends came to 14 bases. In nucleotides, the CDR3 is TGTGCCAGCAGCCCGGTAGGCGCGAACTCCTACAATGAGCAGTTCTTC. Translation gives CASSPVGANSYNEQFF.

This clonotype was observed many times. The CDR3 reads CASSFPAKSGELFF. DNA of the CDR3: TGTGCCAGCAGCTTTCCCGCGAAGTCCGGGGAGCTGTTTTTT. The V call is TRBV5-4, the J call TRBJ2-2; D uncertain. The CDR3 runs to 14 residues. The V gene lost 2 bases and the J gene lost 6 bases, with 11 bases spanning the gap. Germline V gene sequence: CDR1 SGHNT, CDR2 YYREEE (reference sequence).

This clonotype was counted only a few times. CDR3: CASTFSGTSVDTQYF. Here the CDR3 DNA reads TGTGCCAGCACCTTCTCCGGGACTAGCGTAGATACGCAGTATTTT. The chain recombines TRBV7-2 with TRBJ2-3; 10 positions agree with TRBD2. V shed 7 bases and J 5 bases; nucleotides not matched to a gene: 9. CDR3 length: 15 amino acids. Germline CDR1 is SGHTA and CDR2 is FQGNSA.

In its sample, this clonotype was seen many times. The CDR3 loop is CASRSTENTEAFF. CDR3 in DNA: TGTGCCAGCAGGTCGACAGAGAACACTGAAGCTTTCTTT. J is TRBJ1-1 and V is TRBV2, with a possible D match to TRBD1 (5 bases). Germline CDR1 SNHLY, CDR2 FYNNEI. Trimming took off 6 bases at V and 1 base at J, with 9 bases between the two ends. The CDR3 contains 13 residues.

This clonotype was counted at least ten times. This CDR3 is CASGSGINQYF. DNA for the CDR3: TGTGCCAGCGGAAGCGGGATCAATCAGTACTTC. V is TRBV7-2 and J is TRBJ2-4, with TRBD2 matching over 7 bases. This CDR3 is built from 11 residues. V trimming: 8 bases; J trimming: 12 bases; junction bases outside the gene matches: 7. Germline V CDR1 and CDR2: SGHTA, FQGNSA.

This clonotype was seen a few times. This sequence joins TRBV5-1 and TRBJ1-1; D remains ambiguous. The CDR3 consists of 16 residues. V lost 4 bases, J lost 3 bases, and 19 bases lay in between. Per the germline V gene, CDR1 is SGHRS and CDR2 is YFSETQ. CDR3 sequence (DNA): TGCGCCAGCAGCATATGGCCCGACGGGAGGGACACTGAAGCTTTCTTT. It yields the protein CASSIWPDGRDTEAFF.

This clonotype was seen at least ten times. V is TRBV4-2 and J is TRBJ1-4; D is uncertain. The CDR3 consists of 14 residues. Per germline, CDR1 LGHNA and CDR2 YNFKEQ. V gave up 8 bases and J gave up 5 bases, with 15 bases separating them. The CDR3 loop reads CASGRDFRNEKLFF. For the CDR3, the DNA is TGTGCCAGCGGAAGAGACTTCAGGAATGAAAAACTGTTTTTT.

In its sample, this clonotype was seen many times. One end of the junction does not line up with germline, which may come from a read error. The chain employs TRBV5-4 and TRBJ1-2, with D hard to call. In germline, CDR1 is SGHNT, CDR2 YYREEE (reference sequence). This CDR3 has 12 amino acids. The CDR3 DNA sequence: TGTGCCAGCAGCTTGGACTATCTCGGGCAATCCTTC. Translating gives CASSLDYLGQSF.

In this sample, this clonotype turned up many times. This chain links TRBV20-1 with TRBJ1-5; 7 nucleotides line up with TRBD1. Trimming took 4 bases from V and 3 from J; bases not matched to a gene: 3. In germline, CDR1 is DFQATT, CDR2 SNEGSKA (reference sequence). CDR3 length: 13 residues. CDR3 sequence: CSATTGDNQPQHF. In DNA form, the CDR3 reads TGCAGTGCTACAACAGGGGACAATCAGCCCCAGCATTTT.

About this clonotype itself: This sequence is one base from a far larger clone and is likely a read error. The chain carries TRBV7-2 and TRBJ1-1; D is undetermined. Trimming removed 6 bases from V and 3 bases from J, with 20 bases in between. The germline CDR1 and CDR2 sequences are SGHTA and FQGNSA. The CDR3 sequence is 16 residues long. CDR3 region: CASSALTRSGYTEAFF. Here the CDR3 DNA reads TGTGCCAGCAGTGCCCTGACAAGGTCGGGGTACACTGAAGCTTTCTTT. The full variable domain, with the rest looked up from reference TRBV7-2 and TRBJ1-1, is GAGVSQSPSNKVTEKGKDVELRCDPISGHTALYWYRQSLGQGLEFLIYFQGNSAPDKSGLPSDRFSAERTGGSVSTLTIQRTQQEDSAVYLCASSALTRSGYTEAFFGQGTRLTVV.

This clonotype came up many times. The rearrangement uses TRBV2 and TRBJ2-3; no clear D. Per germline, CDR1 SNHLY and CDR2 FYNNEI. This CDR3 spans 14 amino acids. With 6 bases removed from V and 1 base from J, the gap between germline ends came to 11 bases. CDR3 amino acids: CASSWNRRTDTQYF. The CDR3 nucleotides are TGTGCCAGCAGCTGGAATCGTCGCACAGATACGCAGTATTTT.

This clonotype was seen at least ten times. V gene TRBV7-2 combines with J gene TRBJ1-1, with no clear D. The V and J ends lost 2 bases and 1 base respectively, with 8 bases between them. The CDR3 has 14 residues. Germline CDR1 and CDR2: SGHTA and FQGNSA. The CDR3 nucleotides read TGTGCCAGCAGCTTAATGGGATGGAACACTGAAGCTTTCTTT. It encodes CASSLMGWNTEAFF. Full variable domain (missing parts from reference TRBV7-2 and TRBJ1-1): GAGVSQSPSNKVTEKGKDVELRCDPISGHTALYWYRQSLGQGLEFLIYFQGNSAPDKSGLPSDRFSAERTGGSVSTLTIQRTQQEDSAVYLCASSLMGWNTEAFFGQGTRLTVV.

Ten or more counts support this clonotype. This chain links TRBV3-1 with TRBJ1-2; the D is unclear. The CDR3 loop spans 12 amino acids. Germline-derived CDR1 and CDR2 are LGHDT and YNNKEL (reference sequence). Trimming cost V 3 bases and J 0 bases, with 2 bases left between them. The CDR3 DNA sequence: TGTGCCAGCAGCCATTCTAACTATGGCTACACCTTC. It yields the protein CASSHSNYGYTF.

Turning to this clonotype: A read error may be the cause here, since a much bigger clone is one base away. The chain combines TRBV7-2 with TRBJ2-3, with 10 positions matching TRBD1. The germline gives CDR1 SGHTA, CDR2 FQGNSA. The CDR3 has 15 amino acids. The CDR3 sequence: CPSSYRDRGADTQYF. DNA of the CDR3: TGTCCCAGCAGCTACCGGGACAGGGGCGCAGATACGCAGTATTTT.

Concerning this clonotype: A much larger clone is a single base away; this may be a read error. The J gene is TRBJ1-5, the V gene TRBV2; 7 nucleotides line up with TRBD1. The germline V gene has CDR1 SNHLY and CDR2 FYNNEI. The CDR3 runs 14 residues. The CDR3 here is CASNREGARQPQRF. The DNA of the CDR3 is TGTGCCAGCAATAGGGAGGGGGCTCGGCAGCCCCAGCGTTTT.

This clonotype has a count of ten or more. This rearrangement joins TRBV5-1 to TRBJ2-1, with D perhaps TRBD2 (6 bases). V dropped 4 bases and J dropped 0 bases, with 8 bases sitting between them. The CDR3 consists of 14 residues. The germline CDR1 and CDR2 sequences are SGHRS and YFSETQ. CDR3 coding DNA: TGCGCCAGCAGCACCGGGAGCTCCTACAATGAGCAGTTCTTC. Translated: CASSTGSSYNEQFF.

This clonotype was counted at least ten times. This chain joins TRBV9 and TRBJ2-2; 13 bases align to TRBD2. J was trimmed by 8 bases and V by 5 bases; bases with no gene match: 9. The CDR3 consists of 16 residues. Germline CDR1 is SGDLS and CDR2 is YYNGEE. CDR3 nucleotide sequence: TGTGCCAGCAGTCCCGGGACTAGCGGGGTACCGGGGGAGCTGTTTTTT. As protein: CASSPGTSGVPGELFF.

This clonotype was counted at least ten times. CDR3 sequence: CSAPEGNEQFF. As DNA, the CDR3 is TGCAGCGCACCCGAGGGAAATGAGCAGTTCTTC. V usage is TRBV29-1 and J usage is TRBJ2-1; the D gene is possibly TRBD2 (5 bases). V lost 7 bases to trimming and J lost 7 bases, with 11 bases between them. There are 11 residues in the CDR3. From germline, CDR1 is SQVTM and CDR2 ANQGSEA.

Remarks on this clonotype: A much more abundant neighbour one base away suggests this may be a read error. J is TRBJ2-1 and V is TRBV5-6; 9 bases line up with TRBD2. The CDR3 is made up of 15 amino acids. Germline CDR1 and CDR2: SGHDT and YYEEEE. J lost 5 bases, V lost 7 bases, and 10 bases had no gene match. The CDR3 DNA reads TGTGCCAGCGGCTATAGCGGGAGAGCAAACAATGAGCAGTTCTTC. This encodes CASGYSGRANNEQFF.

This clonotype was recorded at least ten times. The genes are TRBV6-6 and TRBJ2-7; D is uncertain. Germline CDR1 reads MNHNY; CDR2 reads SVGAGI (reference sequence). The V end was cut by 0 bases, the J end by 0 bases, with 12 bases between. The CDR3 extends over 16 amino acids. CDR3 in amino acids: CASSYSMAPSSYEQYF. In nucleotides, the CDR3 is TGTGCCAGCAGTTACTCGATGGCCCCAAGCTCCTACGAGCAGTACTTC.

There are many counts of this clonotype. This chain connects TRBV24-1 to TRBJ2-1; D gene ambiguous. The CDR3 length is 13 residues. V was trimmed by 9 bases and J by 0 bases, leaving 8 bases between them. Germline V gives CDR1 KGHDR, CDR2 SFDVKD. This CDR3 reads CATHASSYNEQFF. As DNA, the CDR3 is TGTGCCACCCACGCGAGCTCCTACAATGAGCAGTTCTTC.

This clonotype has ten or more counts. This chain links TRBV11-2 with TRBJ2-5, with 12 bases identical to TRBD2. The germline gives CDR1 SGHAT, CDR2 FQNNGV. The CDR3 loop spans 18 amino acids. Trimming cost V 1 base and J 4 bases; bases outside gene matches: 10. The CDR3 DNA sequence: TGTGCCAGCAGCTTAGGAATCCTAGCGGGGGGGCCTGGAGAGACCCAGTACTTC. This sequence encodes CASSLGILAGGPGETQYF.